This T cell receptor (beta chain) is drawn from a study of shared clonotypes between healthy human individuals. Study-level points and caveats: Clonotype sharing across several donors was observed for approximately 5% of naive CD4 clonotypes.

In regard to this clone: Its antigen is currently unknown.

Generated by immunoSEQ multiplex PCR, the TCRdb table keeps only in-frame clones and is missing some. The profile shows 2 million to 2.5 million clones, around 95% of them singletons. The V gene lost 2 bases and the J gene lost 4 bases, with 8 bases spanning the gap. This CDR3 spans 13 amino acids. Germline lookup yields CDR1 WSHSY and CDR2 SAAADI. CD45RA-negative memory and CD45RA+ naive subsets were split from the CD4+ cells. Specimen: naive CD4+ T cells sorted from blood. Subset denoted: CD45RA+ positively selected. The gene calls are TRBV10-2 and TRBJ1-1; no definite D call. This TCR derives from a man aged 18 to 30 in good health. As DNA, the CDR3 is TGCGCCAGCAGTGAGCAACAGATCACTGAAGCTTTCTTT. Amino acids: CASSEQQITEAFF.